This T cell receptor (beta chain) was profiled in a study of identical twins. In TCRdb, the 5' RACE reads were re-called with MiXCR into one record per CDR3 protein. This sample has approximately 890,000 distinct CDR3 sequences, with approximately 13% found just once. Germline lookup yields CDR1 DFQATT and CDR2 SNEGSKA (reference sequence). The CDR3 is 13 amino acids. The V segment lost 8 bases and the J segment 4 bases; nucleotides outside the gene matches: 7. These data were also reused for a study on yellow fever vaccine responses in identical twins.

The source of this sequence is a woman between 18 and 29 years old in good health. V is TRBV20-1 and J is TRBJ1-4; TRBD1 matches 7 bases. The sample was PBMCs. CDR3 bases: TGCAGTATGGGGGACAGTATTAATGAAAAACTGTTTTTT. This codes for CSMGDSINEKLFF.